The 21 T cell receptor beta chains presented below share a single source sample, sequenced in a study of regulatory T cells in long-lasting Graves disease. Library construction for TCR beta used iRepertoire HTBI primers and Arm-PCR of CDR3 regions. TCRdb reanalysed the multiplex PCR reads using MiXCR and keeps one entry per CDR3 protein. This sample yields a few hundred thousand distinct CDR3 sequences, of which about a sixth are seen a single time; approximately 24% belongs to the top ten. Time point in this sample: newly diagnosed GD, antithyroid drugs for less than 3 months. RNA isolated from PBMCs was used to make the TCR library. The specimen was peripheral blood mononuclear cells (PBMCs), collected at new diagnosis, from a patient treated with antithyroid drugs. The receptors originated from a female donor with Graves disease.

The sample holds many counts of this clonotype. This sequence joins TRBV6-1 and TRBJ2-7; D possibly corresponds to TRBD2 (6 bases). This CDR3 is built from 13 residues. V was shortened by 4 bases and J by 3 bases, with 10 bases between the two germline ends. From germline, CDR1 is MNHNS and CDR2 SASEGT. This chain's CDR3 is CASSGGLLYEQYF. The CDR3 DNA follows: TGTGCCAGCAGTGGGGGACTTCTCTACGAGCAGTACTTC.

This clonotype was picked up many times. The chain carries TRBV19 and TRBJ2-7, with TRBD2 matching over 12 bases. The CDR3 has 15 residues. Germline values: CDR1 LNHDA, CDR2 SQIVND (reference sequence). With V trimmed by 5 bases and J by 7 bases, 9 bases remained unmatched. The DNA for the CDR3 is TGTGCCAGTAGTGTCGGGACTAGCGGGTTTGGGGAGCAGTACTTC. This encodes CASSVGTSGFGEQYF.

This clonotype was seen many times. The genes are TRBV3-1 and TRBJ2-1; TRBD2 agrees at 11 bases. The trim removed 4 bases at V and 0 bases at J, leaving 11 bases unmatched. Germline CDR1 reads LGHDT; CDR2 reads YNNKEL (reference sequence). CDR3 length equals 19 residues. CDR3 residues: CASSPGLAGQGSSYNEQFF. As DNA, the CDR3 is TGTGCCAGCAGCCCCGGACTAGCGGGTCAAGGGAGCTCCTACAATGAGCAGTTCTTC.

The CDR3 sequence: CASSLSGQTYEQYF. As DNA, the CDR3 is TGTGCCAGCAGCTTGTCGGGGCAGACCTACGAGCAGTACTTC. The chain links TRBV5-4 to TRBJ2-7; tentatively, D is TRBD1 or TRBD2 (5 bases each). The CDR3 contains 14 residues. CDR1 SGHNT and CDR2 YYREEE come from the germline V gene (reference sequence). Trimming took 1 base from V and 2 from J, leaving 10 bases between them.

The chain employs TRBV27 and TRBJ2-1; the match to TRBD1 covers 10 bases. Per germline, CDR1 MNHEY and CDR2 SMNVEV (reference sequence). This CDR3 region has 14 residues. J was trimmed by 7 bases and V by 2 bases; bases with no gene match: 2. The CDR3 is CASSLGGQGNEQFF. CDR3 DNA: TGTGCCAGCAGTTTAGGGGGACAGGGGAATGAGCAGTTCTTC.

In this sample, this clonotype turned up many times. The gene calls are TRBV10-3 and TRBJ2-1; 14 nucleotides line up with TRBD2. With V trimmed by 0 bases and J by 9 bases, 4 bases remained unmatched. The CDR3 sequence is 16 residues long. Germline lookup yields CDR1 ENHRY and CDR2 SYGVKD. This chain's CDR3 is CAISESGLAGVREQFF. The CDR3, as DNA: TGTGCCATCAGTGAGTCGGGACTAGCGGGAGTACGTGAGCAGTTCTTC.

This clonotype has more than one count but fewer than ten. V gene TRBV3-1 combines with J gene TRBJ2-7; 13 bases match TRBD2. From germline, CDR1 is LGHDT and CDR2 YNNKEL (reference sequence). V shed 1 base, J shed 1 base, and the junction held 1 base outside the gene matches. CDR3 size: 16 residues. This CDR3 reads CASSQGTSGRSYEQYF. CDR3 sequence (DNA): TGTGCCAGCAGCCAAGGGACTAGCGGGAGATCCTACGAGCAGTACTTC.

On this clonotype itself: A far larger clone is off by one base, so a read error is likely. Lacking the conserved final phenylalanine or tryptophan, this CDR3 likely reflects a read error. V gene TRBV6-2 or TRBV6-3 combines with J gene TRBJ2-5; 10 nucleotides line up with TRBD2. This CDR3 region has 17 residues. Per germline, CDR1 MNHEY and CDR2 SVGEGT. V lost 4 bases to trimming and J lost 3 bases; unmatched junction nucleotides: 11. This chain's CDR3 is CASSSFLAGEAKETQYL. For the CDR3, the DNA is TGTGCCAGCAGTTCCTTCCTAGCGGGAGAGGCTAAAGAGACCCAGTACCTC.

This clonotype was observed a few times. The gene calls are TRBV5-1 and TRBJ2-7; 9 bases line up with TRBD2. This CDR3 comprises 15 residues. J gave up 2 bases and V 5 bases, and 8 bases lay outside the gene matches. CDR1 SGHRS and CDR2 YFSETQ come from the germline V gene. As DNA, the CDR3 is TGCGCCAGCAGGGCCCTGGCGGGAGGGCCCTACGAGCAGTACTTC. It encodes CASRALAGGPYEQYF. Complete variable domain (other parts from reference TRBV5-1 and TRBJ2-7): KAGVTQTPRYLIKTRGQQVTLSCSPISGHRSVSWYQQTPGQGLQFLFEYFSETQRNKGNFPGRFSGRQFSNSRSEMNVSTLELGDSALYLCASRALAGGPYEQYFGPGTRLTVT.

This clonotype was seen only a few times. This may stem from a read error, because a much larger clone lies one nucleotide away. V and J are TRBV7-8 and TRBJ2-2; D ambiguous. This CDR3 is built from 14 residues. The V gene lost 3 bases and the J gene lost 5 bases, with 10 bases spanning the gap. Germline V lookup: CDR1 SGHVS, CDR2 FQNEAQ. The CDR3 loop is CASSFSGATGELFF. The DNA of the CDR3 is TGTGCCAGCAGCTTTTCAGGAGCAACCGGGGAGCTGTTTTTT.

This clonotype was observed many times. The V and J genes are TRBV7-3 and TRBJ2-1; D not certain. The germline gives CDR1 SGHTA, CDR2 FQGTGA. Trimming cost V 5 bases and J 5 bases, with 16 bases left between them. The CDR3 loop spans 15 amino acids. DNA for the CDR3: TGTGCCAGCAGCCCCGACCGAGTGGGGAACAATGAGCAGTTCTTC. Its translation: CASSPDRVGNNEQFF.

The chain employs TRBV5-1 and TRBJ1-2; maybe TRBD1 (5 bases). Germline-derived CDR1 and CDR2 are SGHRS and YFSETQ. There are 15 residues in the CDR3. V was clipped by 1 base and J by 10 bases, with 20 bases between them. The CDR3 loop is CASSLLNPGTWDYTF. CDR3 sequence (DNA): TGCGCCAGCAGCTTGTTGAACCCCGGGACTTGGGACTACACCTTC.

This clonotype was seen at least ten times. One end of the junction is discordant with germline, which a read error may explain. This chain connects TRBV24-1 to TRBJ2-1; D gene uncertain. Germline CDR1 is KGHDR and CDR2 is SFDVKD. The CDR3 is 13 amino acids. The CDR3 loop reads CATSDPTDNEQFF. The CDR3 bases are TGTGCCACAAGTGACCCTACAGACAATGAGCAGTTCTTC.

On this clonotype itself: Just one base apart from a much larger clone, this may be a read error. The chain couples TRBV12-3 or TRBV12-4 to TRBJ2-1; the D is unclear. The CDR3 length is 11 residues. CDR3 sequence: CVSSSMDEQFF. The CDR3 DNA reads as TGTGTCAGCAGTTCTATGGATGAGCAGTTCTTC.

This clonotype has at least ten counts. The rearrangement links TRBV27 to TRBJ2-7, with D hard to call. Germline V CDR1 and CDR2: MNHEY, SMNVEV (reference sequence). Trimming took off 11 bases at V and 2 bases at J, with 16 bases between the two ends. The CDR3 spans 13 residues. The CDR3 DNA sequence: TGTGCCGTCGGAGTGAACGAAGCCTACGAGCAGTACTTC. Residues: CAVGVNEAYEQYF.

This clonotype was observed a handful of times. The chain couples TRBV4-1 to TRBJ2-3, with D hard to call. Per germline, CDR1 MGHRA and CDR2 YSYEKL. The length of the CDR3 is 13 residues. V lost 2 bases and J 4 bases, leaving 7 bases between the germline ends. CDR3 protein: CASSQSSPDTQYF. CDR3 DNA: TGCGCCAGCAGCCAAAGCTCTCCAGATACGCAGTATTTT.

On this clonotype itself: This clone may be a read error of a much larger clone one base away. V gene TRBV20-1 combines with J gene TRBJ1-2; D gene ambiguous. CDR3 size: 15 residues. Looked up from germline, CDR1 is DFQATT and CDR2 is SNEGSKA (reference sequence). The CDR3: CSARDPGATNYGYSF. DNA for the CDR3: TGCAGTGCTAGAGATCCCGGAGCTACTAACTATGGCTACAGCTTC.

The table lists this clonotype with many counts. The chain couples TRBV30 to TRBJ2-7, with 10 bases matching TRBD1. The CDR3 is 15 amino acids. Germline V gives CDR1 GTSNPN, CDR2 SVGIG (reference sequence). Trimming removed 4 bases from V and 3 bases from J; junction bases left unmatched: 9. The CDR3 is CAWTPRDRGGYEQYF. CDR3 DNA: TGTGCCTGGACCCCCCGGGACAGGGGAGGCTACGAGCAGTACTTC.

This clonotype was seen at least ten times. The chain joins TRBV13 to TRBJ2-7, with 8 nucleotides matching TRBD2. Unmatched junction bases numbered 7, after V lost 5 bases and J lost 4 bases. Germline CDR1 is PRHDT and CDR2 is FYEKMQ (reference sequence). This CDR3 comprises 14 residues. The CDR3 protein is CASSAGTSSYEQYF. For the CDR3, the DNA is TGTGCCAGCAGCGCCGGGACTAGTTCATACGAGCAGTACTTC.

This clonotype has a count of ten or more. The chain couples TRBV11-3 to TRBJ2-7; 9 bases line up with TRBD2. The CDR3 length is 15 residues. Germline V gene data show CDR1 as SGHNT and CDR2 as YENEEA. Germline trimming cut 5 bases from V and 2 bases from J; bases unmatched to any gene: 7. CDR3 protein: CASSPGLALTYEQYF. The DNA for the CDR3 is TGTGCCAGCAGCCCCGGACTAGCGCTGACCTACGAGCAGTACTTC.

This clonotype was counted a few times. The V gene is TRBV2, the J gene TRBJ1-2; D ambiguous. This CDR3 contains 14 residues. Germline loops: CDR1 SNHLY, CDR2 FYNNEI. The germline V and J ends were trimmed by 7 bases and 2 bases, with 14 bases remaining between them. The CDR3 DNA reads TGTGCCAGCAAGACCGGCACAGTGAACTATGGCTACACCTTC. Amino acids: CASKTGTVNYGYTF.